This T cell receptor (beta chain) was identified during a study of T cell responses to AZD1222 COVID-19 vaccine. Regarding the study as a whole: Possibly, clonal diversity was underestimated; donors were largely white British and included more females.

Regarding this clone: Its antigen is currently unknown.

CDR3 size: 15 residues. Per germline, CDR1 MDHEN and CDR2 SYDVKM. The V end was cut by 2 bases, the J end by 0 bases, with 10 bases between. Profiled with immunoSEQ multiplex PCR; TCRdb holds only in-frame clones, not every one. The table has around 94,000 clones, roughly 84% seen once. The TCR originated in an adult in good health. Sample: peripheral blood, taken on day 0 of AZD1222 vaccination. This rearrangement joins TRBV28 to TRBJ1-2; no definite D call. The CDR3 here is CASSLMSGPNYGYTF. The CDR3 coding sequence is TGTGCCAGCAGTTTAATGTCAGGCCCTAACTATGGCTACACCTTC.